Reported below is one TCR beta chain. The antigen is undetermined. TCRdb independently ran MiXCR on the 5' RACE reads; one entry per CDR3 protein. The sample has about 64,000 distinct CDR3 sequences, 20% to 25% seen once. Trimming left V 1 base short and J 6 bases short, with 10 bases between. Germline assignment: CDR1 SGHTA and CDR2 FQGNSA. The CDR3 length is 14 residues. The source of the sample is a study of early T cells in non-severe SARS-CoV-2 infection. For the study at large: Sequenced bulk RNA came from whole blood that was unsorted, and chains were unpaired.

Overall study results and limits: The matching step, a VDJdb search, favored anti-spike CD8 responses and missed private and CD4 specificities.

The source material was whole blood, sampled at baseline. This receptor was taken from an adult who was a healthcare worker with PCR-confirmed SARS-CoV-2 infection or an uninfected control (not recorded which). The J gene is TRBJ1-5, the V gene TRBV7-2; D remains unclear. The CDR3 nucleotides read TGTGCCAGCAGCTTAGGGGATATAAGTCAGCCCCAGCATTTT. Translation: CASSLGDISQPQHF.